This entry features one TCR beta chain sequence. Its antigen is undetermined. The data belong to a study of T cell responses to AZD1222 COVID-19 vaccine. Study-wide results and caveats: Of the AZD1222 recipients, only 5 to 7 were seropositive at baseline.

The V end lost 1 base, the J end lost 7 bases, and 8 bases lay between the germline ends. The CDR3 has 14 residues. From germline, CDR1 is MNHEY and CDR2 SMNVEV (reference sequence). Sequenced by immunoSEQ multiplex PCR; TCRdb stores in-frame clones only, minus some. The repertoire holds 90,000 to 120,000 clones, with about 95% as singletons. The starting material was peripheral blood, obtained on day 0 of AZD1222 vaccination. This rearrangement joins TRBV27 to TRBJ1-6; D is unclear. The sequence derives from an adult in good health. In DNA, the CDR3 is TGTGCCAGCAGTTTATTGGGATGGAATTCACCCCTCCACTTT. It codes for CASSLLGWNSPLHF.